These 7 T cell receptor beta chains were all obtained from the same sample, sequenced in a study of identical twins. TCRdb re-called the 5' RACE reads through MiXCR, storing one row per CDR3 protein. The sample shows over 600,000 distinct CDR3 sequences, around 20% of them seen only once. Another study also made use of these data, one on T cells expressing NK-cell markers.

Specimen: PBMCs. The origin of the receptors is a woman between 18 and 29 years old in good health.

The chain links TRBV7-2 to TRBJ2-1; D may be TRBD2 (6 bases). Trimming took 3 bases from V and 10 from J, leaving 13 bases between them. The germline gives CDR1 SGHTA, CDR2 FQGNSA. The CDR3 covers 13 residues. The DNA of the CDR3 is TGTGCCAGCAGCTTGGACCGGGACTCCGAGCAGTTCTTC. Translating it yields CASSLDRDSEQFF. Filled out from reference TRBV7-2 and TRBJ2-1, the complete variable domain reads GAGVSQSPSNKVTEKGKDVELRCDPISGHTALYWYRQSLGQGLEFLIYFQGNSAPDKSGLPSDRFSAERTGGSVSTLTIQRTQQEDSAVYLCASSLDRDSEQFFGPGTRLTVL.

The rearrangement uses TRBV29-1 and TRBJ2-7, with 7 positions matching TRBD1. There are 12 residues in the CDR3. Germline V gives CDR1 SQVTM, CDR2 ANQGSEA. The ends lost 6 bases at V and 2 bases at J; junction bases unmatched: 4. CDR3: CSVLGQAYEQYF. CDR3 nucleotide sequence: TGCAGCGTCCTCGGACAGGCCTACGAGCAGTACTTC.

Only a few counts were recorded for this clonotype. This chain links TRBV24-1 with TRBJ2-3, with D possibly called TRBD1 or TRBD2 (5 bases each). The V end lost 3 bases, the J end lost 2 bases, and 8 bases lay between the germline ends. The germline V gene has CDR1 KGHDR and CDR2 SFDVKD. The CDR3 is 14 amino acids. CDR3: CATSDRGYTDTQYF. CDR3 nucleotide sequence: TGTGCCACCAGTGATCGGGGCTACACAGATACGCAGTATTTT.

The V and J genes are TRBV29-1 and TRBJ2-3; D is tentatively TRBD1 or TRBD2 (6 bases each). Trimming took off 2 bases at V and 5 bases at J, with 17 bases between the two ends. Germline V gene sequence: CDR1 SQVTM, CDR2 ANQGSEA. The CDR3 length is 15 residues. This CDR3 reads CSVELVGGLIDTQYF. DNA of the CDR3: TGCAGCGTTGAACTCGTCGGGGGCTTAATAGATACGCAGTATTTT.

This rearrangement joins TRBV3-1 to TRBJ2-2; 12 bases match TRBD2. Losses at the gene ends were 6 bases for V and 5 bases for J; bases not matched to a gene: 7. Germline V gene lookup returns CDR1 LGHDT and CDR2 YNNKEL (reference sequence). The CDR3 length is 16 residues. CDR3 sequence reads: CASSYRLAGETGELFF. The CDR3 coding sequence is TGTGCCAGCAGTTACAGACTAGCGGGAGAAACCGGGGAGCTGTTTTTT.

The chain couples TRBV6-5 to TRBJ2-7; weak D call: TRBD1 (6 bases). The CDR3 runs to 14 residues. Per the germline V gene, CDR1 is MNHEY and CDR2 is SVGAGI. V shed 0 bases and J shed 3 bases, with 9 bases lying between them. The CDR3 reads CASSYSTGRYEQYF. As DNA, the CDR3 is TGTGCCAGCAGTTACTCGACAGGTCGCTACGAGCAGTACTTC.

This clonotype occurred many times. The V and J genes are TRBV5-5 and TRBJ2-1, with 7 bases matching TRBD2. The CDR3 extends over 15 amino acids. Germline V gene sequence: CDR1 SGHKS, CDR2 YYEKEE (reference sequence). Trimming took 1 base from V and 5 from J; bases not matched to a gene: 6. This CDR3 is CASSLPAGTHNEQFF. Here the CDR3 DNA reads TGTGCCAGCAGCTTGCCAGCGGGGACCCACAATGAGCAGTTCTTC.